This TCR beta chain originates from a study of vaccination and CD4 T cells after COVID-19. About the research overall: Median time from COVID diagnosis to post-COVID sampling was over 85 days (35 to 161). For post-vaccine samples, collection took place a median about 75 days after dose two, ranging from 14 to 241.

This CDR3 region has 16 residues. Trimming stripped 10 bases from V and 0 bases from J, with 21 bases between. Germline CDR1 MRHNA, CDR2 SNTAGT. Scientists ran DNA taken from cultured CD4+ T cells through the Oncomine TCR Beta short-read assay for sequencing. TCRdb independently ran MiXCR on the PCR reads; one entry per CDR3 protein. The profile covers 6,000 to 8,000 distinct CDR3 sequences, with less than 40% appearing a single time and over 10% taken by the ten largest. Regarding this clonotype: Its antigen is still unknown.

Treatment of the sample: roughly 11-day PBMC culture with coronavirus spike peptide pools or control peptides (ViraFEST assay). Pre-COVID-19 pandemic sampling (2011-2018) yielded the unexposed donor's CD4+ T cells. Following expansion of antigen-specific T cells with peptide pools, ViraFEST then sequenced TCRs. Whole-study findings and limits: Convalescent patients were relatively few, and early post-infection timepoints were missing.

Sequencing was performed on CD4+ T cells from blood, cultured in vitro. This chain connects TRBV6-4 to TRBJ1-1, with D possibly being TRBD1 (6 bases). The sequence derives from a human donor in good health. In DNA, the CDR3 is TGTGCCACCTCAGGAGGGGGATGGGGGATGAACACTGAAGCTTTCTTT. Amino acid sequence: CATSGGGWGMNTEAFF.